Listed below are T cell receptor beta chains from one sample, sequenced in a study of T cell responses to AZD1222 COVID-19 vaccine. TCRdb's copy holds only in-frame clones and misses some; the assay was immunoSEQ multiplex PCR. The sample consists of 150,000 to 200,000 clones, 85% to 95% of them appearing once. Sequences were derived from peripheral blood, sampled 28 days after the second AZD1222 dose. The receptors shown here come from an adult who received the AZD1222 COVID-19 vaccine. Each CDR3 is given with its conserved first and last residue. The order of the fields is J gene, D gene, V gene, CDR3 protein, CDR3 DNA. The D gene is left open where the match is weak.

j_call: TRBJ2-2
d_call: NA
v_call: TRBV30
cdr3_aa: CAWSENSLTGELFF
cdr3_nt: TGTGCCTGGAGTGAGAACAGCCTCACCGGGGAGCTGTTTTTT

j_call: TRBJ2-6
d_call: NA
v_call: TRBV9
cdr3_aa: CASSAQFGSGANVLTF
cdr3_nt: TGTGCCAGCAGCGCCCAGTTTGGGTCTGGGGCCAACGTCCTGACTTTC

j_call: TRBJ1-2
d_call: TRBD1
v_call: TRBV7-9
cdr3_aa: CASSTGETNYGYTF
cdr3_nt: TGTGCCAGCTCAACAGGGGAGACTAACTATGGCTACACCTTC

j_call: TRBJ2-3
d_call: NA
v_call: TRBV5-6
cdr3_aa: CASSGAELPAGYTQYF
cdr3_nt: TGTGCCAGCAGCGGCGCTGAACTCCCGGCGGGCTATACGCAGTATTTT

j_call: TRBJ2-1
d_call: NA
v_call: TRBV28
cdr3_aa: CASNLGASNNEQFF
cdr3_nt: TGTGCCAGCAACTTGGGAGCCTCCAACAATGAGCAGTTCTTC

j_call: TRBJ2-1
d_call: NA
v_call: TRBV5-8
cdr3_aa: CASSLAWLFGLYNEQFF
cdr3_nt: TGTGCCAGCAGCTTGGCCTGGTTATTTGGGCTGTACAATGAGCAGTTCTTC

j_call: TRBJ1-1
d_call: NA
v_call: TRBV6-5
cdr3_aa: CASSYSNRVRFF
cdr3_nt: TGTGCCAGCAGTTACTCCAACCGGGTGCGCTTCTTT

j_call: TRBJ2-3
d_call: NA
v_call: TRBV27
cdr3_aa: CASSLSLANTDTQYF
cdr3_nt: TGTGCCAGCAGTTTGAGCCTAGCGAACACAGATACGCAGTATTTT

j_call: TRBJ1-5
d_call: NA
v_call: TRBV2
cdr3_aa: CASTRERSNQPQHF
cdr3_nt: TGTGCCAGCACACGGGAACGGAGCAATCAGCCCCAGCATTTT

j_call: TRBJ1-2
d_call: TRBD1
v_call: TRBV24-1
cdr3_aa: CATSDRGQDYGYTF
cdr3_nt: TGTGCCACCAGTGATAGGGGACAGGACTATGGCTACACCTTC

j_call: TRBJ1-2
d_call: TRBD1
v_call: TRBV28
cdr3_aa: CASRLGTANYGYTF
cdr3_nt: TGTGCCAGCAGGCTCGGGACAGCTAACTATGGCTACACCTTC

j_call: TRBJ1-1
d_call: NA
v_call: TRBV9
cdr3_aa: CASSVGVGEGLNTEAFF
cdr3_nt: TGTGCCAGCAGCGTAGGAGTGGGGGAGGGCCTGAACACTGAAGCTTTCTTT

j_call: TRBJ1-2
d_call: NA
v_call: TRBV10-3
cdr3_aa: CAISESEGVGHTF
cdr3_nt: TGTGCCATCAGTGAGTCGGAAGGGGTAGGGCACACCTTC

j_call: TRBJ1-5
d_call: NA
v_call: TRBV30
cdr3_aa: CAWTGHNNQPQHF
cdr3_nt: TGTGCCTGGACAGGTCACAACAATCAGCCCCAGCATTTT

j_call: TRBJ2-7
d_call: NA
v_call: TRBV30
cdr3_aa: CAWSVGWEGRAFPHF
cdr3_nt: TGTGCCTGGAGTGTAGGATGGGAAGGCAGGGCCTTCCCCCACTTC